These 13 T cell receptor beta chains share one sample of origin, sequenced in a study of read filtering for tumor transcriptome and immune sequencing. Molecular barcoded adaptors covering alpha/delta and beta/gamma chains were used on around 400 ng RNA. TCRdb re-derived calls from the reads in MiXCR, one entry per CDR3 protein. The table lists 50,000 or so distinct CDR3 sequences, roughly 19% of them singletons. The specimen was a population of CD138-negative cells sorted from bone marrow. Receptors were obtained from a donor aged 40 or over with multiple myeloma.

In its sample, this clonotype was seen many times. The J gene is TRBJ2-1, the V gene TRBV6-1, with a tentative D call TRBD1 (6 bases). With 6 bases removed from V and 8 bases from J, the gap between germline ends came to 20 bases. CDR1 is MNHNS and CDR2 is SASEGT in the germline V gene. CDR3 size: 15 residues. Written as DNA, the CDR3 is TGTGCCAGCAGCTTACAGGGTCGAGTTGTCGATGAGCAGTTCTTC. It yields the protein CASSLQGRVVDEQFF.

Turning to this clonotype: One end of the junction varies from germline; a read error may be responsible. The chain links TRBV14 to TRBJ2-1; D is uncertain. The germline CDR1 and CDR2 sequences are SGHDN and FVKESK. CDR3 size: 15 residues. CDR3 protein: CASSRASSSYNEQLF. CDR3 bases: TGTGCCAGCAGCCGGGCTTCAAGCTCCTACAATGAGCAGCTCTTT.

Details on this clonotype: A much larger clone lies one base from this, so it may be a read error. This chain joins TRBV2 and TRBJ2-7; possibly TRBD2 for D (5 bases). This CDR3 region has 11 residues. V was trimmed by 3 bases and J by 12 bases, leaving 12 bases between them. The germline V gene encodes CDR1 SNHLY and CDR2 FYNNEI. CDR3 sequence reads: CASSERRGGYF. The CDR3 DNA reads as TGTGCCAGCAGTGAGCGACGAGGAGGGTACTTC.

This clonotype was detected many times. The chain employs TRBV7-9 and TRBJ2-7; D may be TRBD1 (6 bases). The CDR3 spans 13 residues. Germline assignment: CDR1 SEHNR and CDR2 FQNEAQ (reference sequence). Trimming pared 7 bases from V and 2 bases from J, leaving 12 bases between. The CDR3 nucleotides read TGTGCCAGCACTACGGGACACCCCTACGAGCAGTACTTC. Its protein product is CASTTGHPYEQYF.

This clonotype was recorded many times. The chain is built from TRBV29-1 and TRBJ1-4; D not resolved. V lost 2 bases and J 8 bases, leaving 9 bases between the germline ends. Germline CDR1 reads SQVTM; CDR2 reads ANQGSEA. CDR3 length equals 12 residues. The CDR3 region is CSVEKGGEKLFF. The DNA for the CDR3 is TGCAGCGTTGAAAAGGGCGGAGAAAAACTGTTTTTT.

This clonotype was seen repeatedly, ten times or more. The chain carries TRBV5-1 and TRBJ2-7; D may be TRBD1 (5 bases). The CDR3 length is 13 residues. The germline V gene has CDR1 SGHRS and CDR2 YFSETQ. With 7 bases removed from V and 5 bases from J, the gap between germline ends came to 16 bases. This CDR3 is CASCTSQGHEQYF. The CDR3 DNA is TGCGCCAGCTGTACCAGTCAGGGCCACGAGCAGTACTTC.

This clonotype was recorded at least ten times. V usage is TRBV7-9 and J usage is TRBJ2-3, with 7 bases aligning to TRBD2. V dropped 8 bases and J dropped 5; count of bases not matched to a gene: 10. The CDR3 has 14 residues. In germline, CDR1 is SEHNR, CDR2 FQNEAQ (reference sequence). The CDR3 DNA follows: TGTGCCAGCTCTCGGGCGGGAGTTGAAGATACGCAGTATTTT. Protein sequence: CASSRAGVEDTQYF.

Note on this clonotype: Just one base apart from a much larger clone, this may be a read error. The rearrangement joins TRBV12-3 or TRBV12-4 to TRBJ1-1; D not resolved. The CDR3 is made up of 12 amino acids. The V gene lost 3 bases and the J gene lost 4 bases, with 6 bases spanning the gap. The CDR3 sequence is CASSFKGTEAFF. CDR3 in DNA: TGTGCCAGCAGTTTTAAGGGCACTGAAGCTTTCTTT.

Points on this clonotype: A far larger clone is one base from this, pointing to a likely read error. This chain links TRBV6-2 or TRBV6-3 with TRBJ1-5; D ambiguous. V was trimmed by 8 bases and J by 9 bases, leaving 20 bases between them. The germline gives CDR1 MNHEY, CDR2 SVGEGT. CDR3 size: 14 residues. The CDR3 region has the DNA TGTGCCAGCGGGCGCCGGGAAGAGGGATGGCCCCAGCATTTT. The encoded protein is CASGRREEGWPQHF.

About this clonotype itself: A junction end diverges from the germline sequence, so it may reflect a read error. The V call is TRBV3-1, the J call TRBJ1-4; tentatively, D is TRBD1 (5 bases). Germline CDR1 reads LGHDT; CDR2 reads YNNKEL (reference sequence). CDR3 length: 14 amino acids. CDR3 in amino acids: CASSLGAPDEKLFF. CDR3 nucleotides: TGTGCCAGCAGCCTAGGGGCTCCGGACGAAAAACTGTTCTTT.

This clonotype was observed at least ten times. This sequence joins TRBV20-1 and TRBJ1-1; D perhaps matches TRBD1 (6 bases). This CDR3 is 13 amino acids long. Trimming stripped 0 bases from V and 5 bases from J, with 10 bases between. CDR1 is DFQATT, CDR2 SNEGSKA, per germline (reference sequence). CDR3 region: CSAREQTGTEAFF. CDR3 nucleotides: TGCAGTGCTAGAGAGCAAACAGGGACTGAAGCTTTCTTT.

This clonotype was found a few times. The rearrangement links TRBV20-1 to TRBJ2-7; D possibly corresponds to TRBD2 (6 bases). Germline V lookup: CDR1 DFQATT, CDR2 SNEGSKA (reference sequence). Trimming shortened V by 6 bases and J by 2 bases, and 14 bases separated the two germline ends. This CDR3 region has 13 residues. CDR3 residues: CSAQESGAYEQYF. The CDR3 DNA is TGCAGTGCGCAGGAGTCGGGGGCCTACGAGCAGTACTTC.

In this sample, this clonotype turned up many times. The rearrangement joins TRBV4-3 to TRBJ2-6; D is perhaps TRBD1 (6 bases). Trimming removed 1 base at V and 4 bases at J, with 17 bases between. Germline values: CDR1 LGHNA, CDR2 YSLEER. CDR3 length equals 18 residues. CDR3 amino acids: CASSQGAVGARGANVLTF. CDR3 in DNA: TGCGCCAGCAGCCAAGGGGCTGTGGGGGCGCGCGGGGCCAACGTCCTGACTTTC.